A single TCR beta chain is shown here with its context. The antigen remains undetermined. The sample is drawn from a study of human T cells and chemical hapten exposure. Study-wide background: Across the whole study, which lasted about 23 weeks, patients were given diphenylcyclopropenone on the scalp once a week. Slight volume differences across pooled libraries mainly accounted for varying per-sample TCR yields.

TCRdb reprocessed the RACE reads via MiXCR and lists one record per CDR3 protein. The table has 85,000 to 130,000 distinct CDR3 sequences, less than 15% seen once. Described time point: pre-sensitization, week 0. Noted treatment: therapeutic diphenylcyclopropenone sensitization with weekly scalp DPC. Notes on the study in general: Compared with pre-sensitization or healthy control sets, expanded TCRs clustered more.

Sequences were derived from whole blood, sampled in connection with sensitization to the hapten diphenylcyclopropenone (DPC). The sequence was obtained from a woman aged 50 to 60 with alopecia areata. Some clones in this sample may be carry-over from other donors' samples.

The CDR3 loop reads CASSFQGNTIYF. The CDR3 nucleotides are TGTGCCAGCAGCTTCCAGGGAAACACCATATATTTT. The J gene is TRBJ1-3, the V gene TRBV7-2; no firm D call. Trimming took 3 bases from V and 4 from J, leaving 4 bases between them. The CDR3 runs 12 residues. Germline assignment: CDR1 SGHTA and CDR2 FQGNSA.